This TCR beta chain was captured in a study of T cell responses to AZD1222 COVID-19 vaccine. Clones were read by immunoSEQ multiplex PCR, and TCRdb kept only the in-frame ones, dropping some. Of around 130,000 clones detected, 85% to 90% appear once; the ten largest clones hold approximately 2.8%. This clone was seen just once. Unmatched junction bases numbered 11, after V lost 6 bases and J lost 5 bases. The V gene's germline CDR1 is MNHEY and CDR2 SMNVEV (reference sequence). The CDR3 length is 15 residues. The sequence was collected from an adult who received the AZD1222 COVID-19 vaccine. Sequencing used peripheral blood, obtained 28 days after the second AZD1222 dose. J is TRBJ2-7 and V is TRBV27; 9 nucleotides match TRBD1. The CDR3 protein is CASRLQGAFGNEQYF. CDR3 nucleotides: TGTGCCAGCAGGTTACAGGGGGCATTCGGTAACGAGCAGTACTTC.